Listed below are T cell receptor beta chains from one sample, sequenced in a study of cytomegalovirus exposure and HLA in healthy donors. The assay was immunoSEQ multiplex PCR, and TCRdb's table has in-frame clones only and misses some. The table lists 75,000 to 100,000 clones. Sequenced sample: PBMCs. These receptors were obtained from a woman in her sixties in good health and CMV-seronegative. The CDR3 runs from the conserved cysteine through the conserved F or W. Each record gives: D gene, V gene, J gene, CDR3 DNA, CDR3 protein. The D gene is left open where the match is weak.

TRBD2,TRBV29-1,TRBJ2-7,TGCAGCGTTGTTGGGGCGGGAGGGCTGTACGAGCAGTACTTC,CSVVGAGGLYEQYF
TRBD2,TRBV25-1,TRBJ2-6,TGTGCCAGCAGCCCGGGGACTAGCGGAGCATCTGGGGCCAACGTCCTGACTTTC,CASSPGTSGASGANVLTF
.,TRBV29-1,TRBJ2-3,TGCAGCGTCCACCGTAGCGGAGACCTTAGCACAGATACGCAGTATTTT,CSVHRSGDLSTDTQYF
.,TRBV2,TRBJ1-1,TGTGCCAGCAGCCGGGGGGGGAACACTGAAGCTTTCTTT,CASSRGGNTEAFF
TRBD2,TRBV9,TRBJ2-5,TGTGCCAGCAGGGTAAGGCTCCGGACTAGCGGGAGGCAGACCCAGTACTTC,CASRVRLRTSGRQTQYF
TRBD2,TRBV7-2,TRBJ2-2,TGTGCCAGCGGGTGGGGGGGAGACGACACCGGGGAGCTGTTTTTT,CASGWGGDDTGELFF
.,TRBV5-6,TRBJ1-3,TGTGCCAGCAGCTCTCTAACTTCCTCTGGAAACACCATATATTTT,CASSSLTSSGNTIYF
.,TRBV28,TRBJ2-7,TGTGCCAGCAGTTTACTAGGGGCGTCCTACGAGCAGTACTTC,CASSLLGASYEQYF
TRBD2,TRBV5-1,TRBJ2-5,TGCGCCAGCAGCTTGGGGCTAGCGGGAGGGCCGGGGGAGACCCAGTACTTC,CASSLGLAGGPGETQYF
TRBD1,TRBV5-1,TRBJ2-7,TGCGCCAGCAGCTTGGGGACAGGCCGCTCCTACGAGCAGTACTTC,CASSLGTGRSYEQYF
TRBD2,TRBV7-6,TRBJ2-7,TGTGCCAGCAGCTCGGGACTAACCAGCTCCTACGAGCAGTACTTC,CASSSGLTSSYEQYF
TRBD2,TRBV30,TRBJ2-1,TGTGCCTGGAGTGTACTAGGACTAGCGGTCTACAATGAGCAGTTCTTC,CAWSVLGLAVYNEQFF
.,TRBV14,TRBJ2-7,TGTGCCAGCAGCCAGTTCAACTCCTACGAGCAGTACTTC,CASSQFNSYEQYF
.,TRBV5-1,TRBJ1-3,TGCGCCAGCAGCTTGGGGTCGGGAGGAAACACCATATATTTT,CASSLGSGGNTIYF
TRBD1,TRBV28,TRBJ2-7,TGTGCCAGCAGTTTTCGATCCAGGGGGTACGAGCAGTACTTC,CASSFRSRGYEQYF
.,TRBV18,TRBJ2-5,TGTGCCAGCTCACCACGACAGCAAGAGACCCAGTACTTC,CASSPRQQETQYF
.,TRBV5-8,TRBJ2-7,TGTGCCAGCAGCCTCTTCGTAGAGCAGTACTTC,CASSLFVEQYF
.,TRBV2,TRBJ2-5,TGTGCCAGCACTCAAGAGACCCAGTACTTC,CASTQETQYF
TRBD2,TRBV5-1,TRBJ2-3,TGCGCCAGCGGGTCTAGCGGGACGAGCACAGATACGCAGTATTTT,CASGSSGTSTDTQYF
.,TRBV7-9,TRBJ2-7,TGTGCCAGCAGCCCCGGACGGAGGAGCTCCTACGAGCAGTACTTC,CASSPGRRSSYEQYF
TRBD2,TRBV27,TRBJ2-3,TGTGCCAGCAGTCTAAAACTAGCGGTGGGGTTTGTGGGCGGCACAGATACGCAGTATTTT,CASSLKLAVGFVGGTDTQYF
TRBD1,TRBV29-1,TRBJ2-7,TGCAGCGTACTGGGACAGGGGGCCTACGAGCAGTACTTC,CSVLGQGAYEQYF
TRBD2,TRBV15,TRBJ2-7,TGTGCCGCCAGCAGAGATCCGGGACTAGCCGCCTACGAGCAGTACTTC,CAASRDPGLAAYEQYF
TRBD2,TRBV4-2,TRBJ2-7,TGTGCCAGCAGCCAAGACGCGGGAGGCTCCTACGAGCAGTACTTC,CASSQDAGGSYEQYF
.,TRBV19,TRBJ1-1,TGTGCCAGTAGTATAGGAGGCGGGGTTGCTTTCTTT,CASSIGGGVAFF
.,TRBV4-3,TRBJ2-3,TGCGCCAGCAGCCAAGATAGGCGGTACACAGATACGCAGTATTTT,CASSQDRRYTDTQYF